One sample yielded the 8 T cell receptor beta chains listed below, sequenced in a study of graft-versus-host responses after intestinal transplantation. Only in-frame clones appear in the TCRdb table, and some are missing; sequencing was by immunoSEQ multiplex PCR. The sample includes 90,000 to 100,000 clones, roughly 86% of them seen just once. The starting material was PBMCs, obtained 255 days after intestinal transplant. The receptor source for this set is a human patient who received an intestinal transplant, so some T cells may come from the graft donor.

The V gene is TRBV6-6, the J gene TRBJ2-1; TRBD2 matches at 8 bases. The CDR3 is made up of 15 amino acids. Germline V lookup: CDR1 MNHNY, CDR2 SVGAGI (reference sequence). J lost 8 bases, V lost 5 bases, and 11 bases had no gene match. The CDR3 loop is CASSHTSGQTDEQFF. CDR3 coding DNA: TGTGCCAGCAGTCACACTAGCGGCCAGACCGATGAGCAGTTCTTC.

The CDR3 DNA is TGTGCCAGCAGTTTATTGGGTGGGGCGTATGGCTACACCTTC. It is translated as CASSLLGGAYGYTF. The gene calls are TRBV28 and TRBJ1-2; D is perhaps TRBD1 (5 bases). CDR3 length: 14 residues. Trimming took 1 base from V and 5 from J, leaving 11 bases between them. The germline V gene encodes CDR1 MDHEN and CDR2 SYDVKM.

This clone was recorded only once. The chain's CDR3 is CASSATWETQYF. The CDR3 DNA follows: TGTGCCAGCAGCGCCACTTGGGAGACCCAGTACTTC. The chain recombines TRBV7-9 with TRBJ2-5; D unresolved. V shed 5 bases and J shed 5 bases, with 9 bases lying between them. The CDR3 totals 12 residues. The germline V gene encodes CDR1 SEHNR and CDR2 FQNEAQ (reference sequence).

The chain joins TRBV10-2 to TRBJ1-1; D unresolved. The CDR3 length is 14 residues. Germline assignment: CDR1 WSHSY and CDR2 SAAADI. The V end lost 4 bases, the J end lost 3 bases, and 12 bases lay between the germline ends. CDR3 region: CASSAHPMDTEAFF. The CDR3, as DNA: TGCGCCAGCAGTGCACATCCGATGGACACTGAAGCTTTCTTT.

CDR3 residues: CASSLAVAGGVTGELFF. The CDR3 coding sequence is TGTGCCAGCAGCTTAGCCGTAGCGGGAGGGGTCACCGGGGAGCTGTTTTTT. This chain uses TRBV7-6 with TRBJ2-2; 11 positions agree with TRBD2. The germline V gene has CDR1 SGHVS and CDR2 FNYEAQ. V lost 0 bases and J lost 4; bases outside the gene matches: 4. The CDR3 has 17 residues.

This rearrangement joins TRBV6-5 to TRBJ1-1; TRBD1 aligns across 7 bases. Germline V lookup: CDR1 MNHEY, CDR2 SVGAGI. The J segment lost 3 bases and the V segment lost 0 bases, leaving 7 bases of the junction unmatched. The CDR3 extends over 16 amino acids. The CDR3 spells CASSYSGGQLYTEAFF. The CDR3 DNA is TGTGCCAGCAGTTACTCTGGGGGACAGCTTTACACTGAAGCTTTCTTT.

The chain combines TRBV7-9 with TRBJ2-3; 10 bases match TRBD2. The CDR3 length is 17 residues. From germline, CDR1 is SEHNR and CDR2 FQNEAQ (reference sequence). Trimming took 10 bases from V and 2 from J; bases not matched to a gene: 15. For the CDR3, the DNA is TGTGCCACCAGGCAAGGGAGCGGGGGGGAGAACACAGATACGCAGTATTTT. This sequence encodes CATRQGSGGENTDTQYF.

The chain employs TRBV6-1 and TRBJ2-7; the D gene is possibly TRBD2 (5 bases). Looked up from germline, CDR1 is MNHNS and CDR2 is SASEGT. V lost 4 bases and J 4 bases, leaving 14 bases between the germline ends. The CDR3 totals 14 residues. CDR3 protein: CASSAFQDSYEQYF. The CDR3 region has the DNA TGTGCCAGCAGTGCGTTTCAGGACTCTTACGAGCAGTACTTC.